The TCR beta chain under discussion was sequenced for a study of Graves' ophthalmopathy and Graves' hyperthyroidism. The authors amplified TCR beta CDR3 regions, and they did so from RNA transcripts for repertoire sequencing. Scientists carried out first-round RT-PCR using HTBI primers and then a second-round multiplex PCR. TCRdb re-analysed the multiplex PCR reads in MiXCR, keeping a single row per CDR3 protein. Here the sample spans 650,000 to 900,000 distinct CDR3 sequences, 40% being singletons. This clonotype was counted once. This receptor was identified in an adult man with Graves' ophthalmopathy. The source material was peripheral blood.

The CDR3 DNA is TGTGCCAGCGGGGCGGGGGACTACACCGGGGAGCTGTTTTTT. Its protein is CASGAGDYTGELFF. V gene TRBV7-8 combines with J gene TRBJ2-2; 7 bases agree with TRBD2. V lost 8 bases, J lost 3 bases, and 6 bases stayed unmatched. The CDR3 totals 14 residues. Per the germline V gene, CDR1 is SGHVS and CDR2 is FQNEAQ. Filled out from reference TRBV7-8 and TRBJ2-2, the complete variable domain reads GAGVSQSPRYKVAKRGQDVALRCDPISGHVSLFWYQQALGQGPEFLTYFQNEAQLDKSGLPSDRFFAERPEGSVSTLKIQRTQQEDSAVYLCASGAGDYTGELFFGEGSRLTVL.